Presented here are 16 T cell receptor beta chains from one specimen sequenced in a study of T-cell reconstitution after alpha-beta-depleted transplantation in children. A library of TCRbeta sequences, prepared with unique molecular identifiers, was generated. TCRdb fed the PCR reads into MiXCR, producing one record per CDR3 protein. Of some 600,000 distinct CDR3 sequences detected, about 15% appear once; the ten largest clones hold 1.1%. The sequencing here drew on PBMCs from the stem cell graft donor, taken from the stem cell graft. Receptors were obtained from a human donor who donated a stem cell graft to a child with acute myeloid leukemia.

The chain combines TRBV7-2 with TRBJ1-5; a possible D gene is TRBD1 (5 bases). The CDR3 contains 14 residues. V lost 1 base and J 7 bases, leaving 11 bases between the germline ends. CDR1 SGHTA and CDR2 FQGNSA come from the germline V gene. CDR3 loop: CASSLDSREQPQHF. The CDR3, as DNA: TGTGCCAGCAGCTTAGACAGCAGGGAGCAGCCCCAGCATTTT.

There are many counts of this clonotype. The chain joins TRBV20-1 to TRBJ1-5; 8 bases align to TRBD1. Germline V gene sequence: CDR1 DFQATT, CDR2 SNEGSKA (reference sequence). This CDR3 is 14 amino acids long. With V trimmed by 6 bases and J by 3 bases, 7 bases remained unmatched. The CDR3 nucleotides are TGCAGTGCCCCGGACAGGGTAACCAATCAGCCCCAGCATTTT. Translated, it gives CSAPDRVTNQPQHF.

This clonotype occurred a few times. This CDR3 reads CSGDVYNEQFF. Here the CDR3 DNA reads TGCAGCGGGGACGTCTACAATGAGCAGTTCTTC. V is TRBV29-1 and J is TRBJ2-1; the D gene could be TRBD1 or TRBD2 (5 bases each). The CDR3 contains 11 residues. CDR1 SQVTM and CDR2 ANQGSEA come from the germline V gene. V gave up 7 bases and J gave up 3 bases, with 7 bases separating them.

The chain uses TRBV24-1 and TRBJ2-1, with 10 bases that match TRBD2. There are 16 residues in the CDR3. Germline values: CDR1 KGHDR, CDR2 SFDVKD. Trimming took 5 bases from V and 4 from J; bases not matched to a gene: 7. The CDR3 nucleotides are TGTGCCACCAGTGTCATGAGCGGGGGGGCTTACAATGAGCAGTTCTTC. Residues: CATSVMSGGAYNEQFF.

The chain employs TRBV7-2 and TRBJ2-3; 8 bases are a match to TRBD2. The CDR3 covers 16 residues. Germline CDR1 and CDR2: SGHTA and FQGNSA. V trimming: 6 bases; J trimming: 0 bases; junction bases outside the gene matches: 8. For the CDR3, the DNA is TGTGCCAGCAGGAGCCTAGCGGGCCCTAGCACAGATACGCAGTATTTT. Translation gives CASRSLAGPSTDTQYF.

This clonotype was observed many times. The chain links TRBV29-1 to TRBJ1-1; the match to TRBD1 covers 7 bases. V shed 4 bases and J 0 bases; nucleotides not matched to a gene: 5. This CDR3 is built from 14 residues. The V gene's germline CDR1 is SQVTM and CDR2 ANQGSEA. CDR3 DNA sequence: TGCAGCGTTGCCAGGGGGACCATGAACACTGAAGCTTTCTTT. Protein: CSVARGTMNTEAFF. The full variable domain, with the rest looked up from reference TRBV29-1 and TRBJ1-1, is SAVISQKPSRDICQRGTSLTIQCQVDSQVTMMFWYRQQPGQSLTLIATANQGSEATYESGFVIDKFPISRPNLTFSTLTVSNMSPEDSSIYLCSVARGTMNTEAFFGQGTRLTVV.

This chain connects TRBV7-2 to TRBJ2-5, with a possible D match to TRBD1 (5 bases). CDR1 is SGHTA, CDR2 FQGNSA, per germline. Trimming left V 5 bases short and J 5 bases short, with 12 bases between. The CDR3 has 13 amino acids. CDR3 coding DNA: TGTGCCAGCAGCCAGGGTATGAGGGAGACCCAGTACTTC. It yields the protein CASSQGMRETQYF. Complete variable domain (other parts from reference TRBV7-2 and TRBJ2-5): GAGVSQSPSNKVTEKGKDVELRCDPISGHTALYWYRQSLGQGLEFLIYFQGNSAPDKSGLPSDRFSAERTGGSVSTLTIQRTQQEDSAVYLCASSQGMRETQYFGPGTRLLVL.

The chain uses TRBV7-8 and TRBJ1-3; TRBD1 matches 10 bases. The CDR3 has 15 residues. The J segment lost 8 bases and the V segment lost 5 bases, leaving 9 bases of the junction unmatched. Looked up from germline, CDR1 is SGHVS and CDR2 is FQNEAQ. The CDR3 spells CASSPTGQGRDTIYF. The CDR3 DNA is TGTGCCAGCAGCCCGACGGGACAGGGGAGAGACACCATATATTTT. The full variable domain, in which reference TRBV7-8 and TRBJ1-3 provide the parts outside the CDR3, is GAGVSQSPRYKVAKRGQDVALRCDPISGHVSLFWYQQALGQGPEFLTYFQNEAQLDKSGLPSDRFFAERPEGSVSTLKIQRTQQEDSAVYLCASSPTGQGRDTIYFGEGSWLTVV.

V is TRBV24-1 and J is TRBJ2-3, with 11 bases aligning to TRBD1. Germline trimming cut 6 bases from V and 4 bases from J; bases unmatched to any gene: 5. The germline CDR1 and CDR2 sequences are KGHDR and SFDVKD. The CDR3 is made up of 15 amino acids. CDR3 DNA sequence: TGTGCCACCAGTCACCGGGACAGGGGGGCAGATACGCAGTATTTT. Amino acids: CATSHRDRGADTQYF.

This chain joins TRBV30 and TRBJ2-7; TRBD2 matches at 8 bases. This CDR3 has 13 amino acids. Per germline, CDR1 GTSNPN and CDR2 SVGIG (reference sequence). The ends lost 5 bases at V and 3 bases at J; junction bases unmatched: 6. CDR3 DNA sequence: TGTGCCTGGGAGAGCGGGGGCAGCTACGAGCAGTACTTC. Translation gives CAWESGGSYEQYF.

The genes are TRBV10-3 and TRBJ2-5; 9 bases map to TRBD2. The germline gives CDR1 ENHRY, CDR2 SYGVKD. This CDR3 comprises 15 residues. The V gene end was trimmed by 10 bases and the J gene end by 1 base; junction bases not matched to a gene: 10. CDR3 region: CATGQKAGGQETQYF. In DNA, the CDR3 is TGTGCCACCGGCCAGAAAGCGGGGGGCCAAGAGACCCAGTACTTC.

This clonotype was detected only a few times. The chain joins TRBV10-3 to TRBJ1-5; D remains ambiguous. V lost 4 bases and J 0 bases, leaving 7 bases between the germline ends. The CDR3 is made up of 14 amino acids. CDR1 and CDR2 from the germline V gene are ENHRY and SYGVKD. CDR3 protein: CAISVDGSNQPQHF. The CDR3 nucleotides are TGTGCCATCAGTGTGGACGGTAGCAATCAGCCCCAGCATTTT.

This clonotype occurred a few times. This chain uses TRBV4-3 with TRBJ1-1; a possible D gene is TRBD1 (6 bases). The CDR3 has 14 amino acids. Germline V gene lookup returns CDR1 LGHNA and CDR2 YSLEER. The V gene lost 0 bases and the J gene lost 6 bases, with 11 bases spanning the gap. The CDR3 loop reads CASSQDGTGPEAFF. The CDR3 coding sequence is TGCGCCAGCAGCCAAGATGGTACAGGGCCTGAAGCTTTCTTT.

Ten or more counts support this clonotype. The chain couples TRBV10-3 to TRBJ2-7; D is perhaps TRBD1 (6 bases). Germline lookup yields CDR1 ENHRY and CDR2 SYGVKD. The length of the CDR3 is 14 residues. V lost 0 bases, J lost 2 bases, and 8 bases lay in between. Here the CDR3 reads CAISESGQTYEQYF. In nucleotides, the CDR3 is TGTGCCATCAGTGAGTCTGGACAGACCTACGAGCAGTACTTC.

The gene calls are TRBV7-2 and TRBJ2-5; tentative D call: TRBD2 (7 bases). CDR3 length: 14 residues. Germline V gene data show CDR1 as SGHTA and CDR2 as FQGNSA. V gave up 5 bases and J gave up 4 bases, with 14 bases separating them. The CDR3 nucleotides are TGTGCCAGCAGCCCCCTCCGGGGGGCAGAGACCCAGTACTTC. Its translation is CASSPLRGAETQYF.

This clonotype has only a few counts. The V and J genes are TRBV5-5 and TRBJ1-3; 12 bases agree with TRBD1. Germline CDR1 SGHKS, CDR2 YYEKEE (reference sequence). V shed 5 bases, J shed 8 bases, and the junction held 14 bases outside the gene matches. The CDR3 loop spans 17 amino acids. The CDR3 sequence is CASSSSGTGGWTDTIYF. The CDR3 nucleotides are TGTGCCAGCAGTTCCTCCGGGACAGGGGGCTGGACGGACACCATATATTTT.